This T cell receptor beta chain was retrieved from a study of Tregs in tolerant kidney transplant recipients. With regard to this clone: The antigen is not known.

Data came from immunoSEQ multiplex PCR; TCRdb stores just in-frame clones and leaves some out. The profile shows 30,000 or so clones, approximately 80% of them singletons. Germline values: CDR1 SGHVS, CDR2 FNYEAQ. CDR3 length: 14 amino acids. The V end was cut by 0 bases, the J end by 7 bases, with 13 bases between. This sequence joins TRBV7-6 and TRBJ2-7, with a possible D match to TRBD1 (5 bases). Sequences were obtained from Tregs from blood cultured with allogeneic cells. This sequence originates from a human donor in good health. The CDR3 DNA sequence: TGTGCCAGCAGCTTAGCGCATGGGGCTGGTGAGCAGTACTTC. Translating it yields CASSLAHGAGEQYF.